The T cell receptor (beta chain) described here comes from a study of Graves' ophthalmopathy and Graves' hyperthyroidism. For the study at large: No treatment had been given when peripheral blood was collected at initial diagnosis.

The diagnostic workup employed clinical symptoms, serum thyroxine, TRAb, thyroid ultrasound and orbital computed tomography. Sampling less than 13 ml of fresh peripheral blood provided the PBMCs. Beta-chain TCR CDR3 regions were amplified from RNA transcripts. An initial RT-PCR round employing HTBI primers preceded a second-round multiplex PCR. Each CDR3 protein gets one entry after TCRdb re-called the multiplex PCR reads with MiXCR. The sample comprises roughly 400,000 distinct CDR3 sequences, around 20% of which are singletons, and 1.5% to 2% rests with the top ten. The table lists this clonotype with many counts. The antigen is unknown. Study-level findings and limits: Blood also held most thyroid clonotypes expanded above 0.001 frequency.

Material for sequencing was peripheral blood. The receptor was derived from a woman younger than 30 with Graves' ophthalmopathy.

The CDR3 sequence: CASSLKGAKGETQYF. The CDR3 nucleotides are TGTGCCAGCAGCTTGAAGGGGGCTAAGGGAGAGACCCAGTACTTC. The V call is TRBV11-3, the J call TRBJ2-5; TRBD1 aligns across 7 bases. Germline V gives CDR1 SGHNT, CDR2 YENEEA. The CDR3 is 15 residues long. V lost 3 bases, J lost 4 bases, and 8 bases stayed unmatched.